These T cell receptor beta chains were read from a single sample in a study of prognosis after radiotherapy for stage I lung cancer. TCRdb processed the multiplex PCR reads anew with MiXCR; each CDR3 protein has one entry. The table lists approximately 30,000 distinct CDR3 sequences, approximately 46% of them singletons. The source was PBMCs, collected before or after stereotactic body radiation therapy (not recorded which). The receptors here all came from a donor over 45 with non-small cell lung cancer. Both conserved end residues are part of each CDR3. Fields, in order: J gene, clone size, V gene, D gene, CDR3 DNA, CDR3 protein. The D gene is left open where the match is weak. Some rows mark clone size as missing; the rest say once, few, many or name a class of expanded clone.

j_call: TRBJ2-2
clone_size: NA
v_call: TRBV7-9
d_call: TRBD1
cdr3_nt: TGTGCCAGCAGACCCGGGACAGCGAACACCGTGGATCTGTTTTTT
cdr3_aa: CASRPGTANTVDLFF

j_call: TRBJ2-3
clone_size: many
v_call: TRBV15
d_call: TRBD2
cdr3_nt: TGTGCCACCAGCGGACTGGCGGGCCGGGGGGCAGATACGCAGTATTTT
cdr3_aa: CATSGLAGRGADTQYF

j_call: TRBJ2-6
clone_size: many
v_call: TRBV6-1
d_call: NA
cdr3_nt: TGTGCCAGCTTAACCCAGGGGCACTCTGGGGCCAACGTCCTGACTTTC
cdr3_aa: CASLTQGHSGANVLTF

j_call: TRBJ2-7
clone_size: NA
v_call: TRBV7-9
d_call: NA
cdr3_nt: TGTGCCAGCAGCTTGGGGGGGACAGCGGAAGGAGAGCAGTACTTC
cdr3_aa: CASSLGGTAEGEQYF

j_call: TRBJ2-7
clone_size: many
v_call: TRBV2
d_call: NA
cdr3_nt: TGTGCCAGCAGTCGGATGCCTTACGAGCAGTACTTC
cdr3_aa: CASSRMPYEQYF

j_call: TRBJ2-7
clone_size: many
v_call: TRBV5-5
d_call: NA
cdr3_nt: TGTGCCAGCAGCCGATCCCCGAACGAGCAGTACTTC
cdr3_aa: CASSRSPNEQYF

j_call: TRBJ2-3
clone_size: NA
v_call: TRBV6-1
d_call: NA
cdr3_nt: TGTGCCAGCAGCTCTCCCCAAGCCGCCACAGATACGCAGTATTTT
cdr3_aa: CASSSPQAATDTQYF

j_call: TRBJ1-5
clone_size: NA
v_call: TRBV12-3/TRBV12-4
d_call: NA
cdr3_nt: TGTGCCAGCAGTTTCACCAATCAGCCCCAGCATTTT
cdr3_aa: CASSFTNQPQHF

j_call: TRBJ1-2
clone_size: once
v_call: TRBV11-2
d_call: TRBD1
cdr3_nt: TGTGCCAGCAGCTTTAAGGGGGCAGGAGTTAACTATGGCTACACCTTC
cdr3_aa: CASSFKGAGVNYGYTF

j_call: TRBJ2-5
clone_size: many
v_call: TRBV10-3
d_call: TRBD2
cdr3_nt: TGTGCCATCAGTGGGACTAGCGGGGGGGCCCACCTTCAAGAGACCCAGTACTTC
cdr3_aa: CAISGTSGGAHLQETQYF

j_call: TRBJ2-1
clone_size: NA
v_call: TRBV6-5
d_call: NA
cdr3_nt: TGTGCCAGCAGTTCAAGCAATGAGCAGTTCTTC
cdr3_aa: CASSSSNEQFF

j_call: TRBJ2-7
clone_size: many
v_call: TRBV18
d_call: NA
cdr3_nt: TGTGCCAGCTCACTCTGGCCCACGTCCTCCTACGAGCAGTACTTC
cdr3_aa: CASSLWPTSSYEQYF

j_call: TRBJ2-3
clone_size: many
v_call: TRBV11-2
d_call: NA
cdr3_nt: TGTGCCAGCAGCATTAGACTACCCGGAGCAGATACGCAGTATTTT
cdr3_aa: CASSIRLPGADTQYF

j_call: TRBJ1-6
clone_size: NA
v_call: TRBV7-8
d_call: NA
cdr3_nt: TGTGCCAGCAGCACTAACCGGGACGGGTGGGATTCACCCCTCCACTTT
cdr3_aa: CASSTNRDGWDSPLHF

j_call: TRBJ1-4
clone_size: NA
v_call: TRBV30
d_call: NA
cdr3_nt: TGTGCCTGTAACCTTTCAGGGCGCGAAAAACTGTTTTTT
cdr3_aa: CACNLSGREKLFF

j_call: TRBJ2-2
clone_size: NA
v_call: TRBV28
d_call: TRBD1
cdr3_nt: TGTGCCATCATAACAGGGGCCAACACCGGGGAGCTGTTTTTT
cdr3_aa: CAIITGANTGELFF

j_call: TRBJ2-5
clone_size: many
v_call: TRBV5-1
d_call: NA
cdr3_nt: TGCGCCAGCAGGGGCGGGCTACAAGAGACCCAGTACTTC
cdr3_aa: CASRGGLQETQYF

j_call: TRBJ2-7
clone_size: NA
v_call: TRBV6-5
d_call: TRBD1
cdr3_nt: TGTGCCAGCAGTTACCCGACAGGGTCCTACGAGCAGTACTTC
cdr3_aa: CASSYPTGSYEQYF

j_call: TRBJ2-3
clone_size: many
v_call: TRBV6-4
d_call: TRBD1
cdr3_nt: TGTGCCAGCAGCCAAGACAGGGGAGGCACAGATACGCAGTATTTT
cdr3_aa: CASSQDRGGTDTQYF

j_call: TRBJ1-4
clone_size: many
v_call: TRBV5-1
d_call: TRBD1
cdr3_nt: TGCGCCAGCCAGACAGGGGGCGAAACTAGGGAAAAACTGTTTTTT
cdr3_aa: CASQTGGETREKLFF

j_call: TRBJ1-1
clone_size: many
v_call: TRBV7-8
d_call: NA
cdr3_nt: TGTGCCAGCAGCTTAGCTGCGGGAAACACTGAAGCTTTCTTT
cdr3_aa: CASSLAAGNTEAFF

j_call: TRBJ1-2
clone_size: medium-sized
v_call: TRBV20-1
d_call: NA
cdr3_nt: TGCAGTGCTATAATTGCGACTAACTATGGCTACACCTTC
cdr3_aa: CSAIIATNYGYTF

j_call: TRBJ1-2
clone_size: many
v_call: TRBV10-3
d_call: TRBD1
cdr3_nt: TGTGCCATCAGAGCAGGACAGGGCCACGAAACATTCTATGGCTACACCTTC
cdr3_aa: CAIRAGQGHETFYGYTF

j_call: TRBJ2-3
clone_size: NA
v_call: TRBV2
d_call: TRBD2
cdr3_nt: TGTGCCGTCGCGCGACTAGCCCGCACAGATACGCAGTATTTT
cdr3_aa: CAVARLARTDTQYF

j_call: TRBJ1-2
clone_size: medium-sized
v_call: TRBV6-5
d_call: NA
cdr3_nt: TGTGCCAGCAGTTACTGGGGAGGGAATGGCTACACCTTC
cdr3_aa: CASSYWGGNGYTF

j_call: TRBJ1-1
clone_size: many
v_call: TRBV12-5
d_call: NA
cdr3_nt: TGTGCTAGTGGTTTTGGGGGAGAAGCTTTCTTT
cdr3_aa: CASGFGGEAFF

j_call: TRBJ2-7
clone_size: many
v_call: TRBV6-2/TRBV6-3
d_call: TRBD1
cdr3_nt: TGTGCCAGCAGCCGGGGACAGGGAGGCGAGCAGTACTTC
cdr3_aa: CASSRGQGGEQYF

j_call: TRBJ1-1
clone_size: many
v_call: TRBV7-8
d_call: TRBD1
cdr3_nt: TGTGCCAGCAGCTTAGGGGCCGGGACAGGGAACACTGAAGCTTTCTTT
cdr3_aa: CASSLGAGTGNTEAFF

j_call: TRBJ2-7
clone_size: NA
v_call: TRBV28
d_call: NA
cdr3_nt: TGTGCCAGCTTGACAGGTTCCTACGAGCAGTACTTC
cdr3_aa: CASLTGSYEQYF

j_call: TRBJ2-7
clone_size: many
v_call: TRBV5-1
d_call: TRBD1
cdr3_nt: TGCGCCAGCAGCTTGTCTCCGGGACAGGGGGAATACGAGCAGTACTTC
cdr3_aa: CASSLSPGQGEYEQYF

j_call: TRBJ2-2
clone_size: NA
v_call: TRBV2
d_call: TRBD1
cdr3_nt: TGTGCCAGCAGTGAGGGACAGGTGATGCCCGGGGAGCTGTTTTTT
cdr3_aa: CASSEGQVMPGELFF

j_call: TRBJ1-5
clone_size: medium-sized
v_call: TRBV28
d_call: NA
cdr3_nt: TGTGCCAGCAGTTCGGACACCACCGGGAGCCAGCCCCAGCATTTT
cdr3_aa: CASSSDTTGSQPQHF

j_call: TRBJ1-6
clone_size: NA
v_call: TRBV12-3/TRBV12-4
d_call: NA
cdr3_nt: TGTGCCAGCAGTTTAGGTCAGGGTCCACCCCTCCACTTT
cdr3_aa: CASSLGQGPPLHF

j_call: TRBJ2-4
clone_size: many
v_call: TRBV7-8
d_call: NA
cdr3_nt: TGTGCCAGCAGCTTCGACCGTTTAGCCAAAAACATTCAGTACTTC
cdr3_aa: CASSFDRLAKNIQYF

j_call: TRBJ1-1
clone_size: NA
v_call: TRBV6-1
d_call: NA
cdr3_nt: TGTGCCAGTATGCAAGGGGTAACGAACACTGAAGCTTTCTTT
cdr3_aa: CASMQGVTNTEAFF

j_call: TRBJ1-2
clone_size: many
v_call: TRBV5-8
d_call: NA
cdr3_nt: TGTGCCAGCAGCCCGACAGGACTCTATGGCTACACCTTC
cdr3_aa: CASSPTGLYGYTF

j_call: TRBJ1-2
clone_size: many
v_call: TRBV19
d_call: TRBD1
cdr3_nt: TGTGCCAGTAGACCGGACAGGGGCTATGGCTACACCTTC
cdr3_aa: CASRPDRGYGYTF

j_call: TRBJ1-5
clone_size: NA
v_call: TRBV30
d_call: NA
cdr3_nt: TGTGCCTGGAGCGGGGACTTTTTGTCCAATCAGCCCCAGCATTTT
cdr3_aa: CAWSGDFLSNQPQHF

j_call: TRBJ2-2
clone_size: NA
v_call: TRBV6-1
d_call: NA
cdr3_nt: TGTGCCAGCAGTGGGGCTAGCGCACCGAACACCGGGAAGCTGTTTTTT
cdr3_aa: CASSGASAPNTGKLFF

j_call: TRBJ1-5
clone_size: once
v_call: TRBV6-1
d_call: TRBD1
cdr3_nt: TGTGCCGGCAGGGACAGCACCAGCGGTAAGCCCCAGCATTTT
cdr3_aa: CAGRDSTSGKPQHF

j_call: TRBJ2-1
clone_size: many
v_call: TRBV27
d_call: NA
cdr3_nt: TGTGCCAGCAGTCTAAACAGGGCGGGGTCCTACAATGAGCAGTTCTTC
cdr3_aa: CASSLNRAGSYNEQFF

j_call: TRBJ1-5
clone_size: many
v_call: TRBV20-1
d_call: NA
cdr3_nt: TGCAGTGCTAGAGATTGGGGGGCAGGGCAGCCCCAGCATTTT
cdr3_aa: CSARDWGAGQPQHF

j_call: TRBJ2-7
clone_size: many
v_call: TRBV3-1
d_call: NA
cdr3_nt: TGTGCCAGCAGCCCCCTGCGGGGTCGGGAGCAGTACTTC
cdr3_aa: CASSPLRGREQYF

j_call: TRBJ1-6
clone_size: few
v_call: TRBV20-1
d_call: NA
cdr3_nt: TGCAGTGCTATTTCGGGGAGTATGGATTCACCCCTCCACTTT
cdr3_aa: CSAISGSMDSPLHF

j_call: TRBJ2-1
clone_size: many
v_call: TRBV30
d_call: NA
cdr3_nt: TGTGCCTGCCTACAGGGCTCCTACAATGAGCAGTTCTTC
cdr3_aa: CACLQGSYNEQFF

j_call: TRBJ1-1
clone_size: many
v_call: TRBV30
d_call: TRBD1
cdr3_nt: TGTGCCTGGAGTGCTACGGGACAGGGGTGGACTGAAGCTTTCTTT
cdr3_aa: CAWSATGQGWTEAFF

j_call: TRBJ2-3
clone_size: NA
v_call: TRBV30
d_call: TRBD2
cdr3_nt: TGTGCCTGGCTAGCGGGGGCGGGTAACACAGATACGCAGTATTTT
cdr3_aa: CAWLAGAGNTDTQYF

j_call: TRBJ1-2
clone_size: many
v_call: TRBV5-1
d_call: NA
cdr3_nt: TGCGCCAGCAGCTTAAATTCCGGCTATGGCTACACCTTC
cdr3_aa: CASSLNSGYGYTF